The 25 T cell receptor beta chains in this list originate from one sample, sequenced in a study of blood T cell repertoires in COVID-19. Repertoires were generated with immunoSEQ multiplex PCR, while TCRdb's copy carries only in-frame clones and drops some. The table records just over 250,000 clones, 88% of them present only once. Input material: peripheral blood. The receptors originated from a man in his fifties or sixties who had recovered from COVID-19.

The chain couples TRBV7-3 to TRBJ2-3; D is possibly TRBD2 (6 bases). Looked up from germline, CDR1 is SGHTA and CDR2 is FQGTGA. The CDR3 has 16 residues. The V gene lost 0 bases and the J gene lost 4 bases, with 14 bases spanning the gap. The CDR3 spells CASSLTQGLGADTQYF. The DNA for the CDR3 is TGTGCCAGCAGCTTAACTCAGGGACTGGGCGCAGATACGCAGTATTTT.

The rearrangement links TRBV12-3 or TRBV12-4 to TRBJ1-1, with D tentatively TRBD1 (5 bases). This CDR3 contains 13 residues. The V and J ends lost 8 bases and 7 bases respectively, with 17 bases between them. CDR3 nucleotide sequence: TGTGCCAGCGGAACCCATCAGGGAAGTGAAGCTTTCTTT. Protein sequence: CASGTHQGSEAFF.

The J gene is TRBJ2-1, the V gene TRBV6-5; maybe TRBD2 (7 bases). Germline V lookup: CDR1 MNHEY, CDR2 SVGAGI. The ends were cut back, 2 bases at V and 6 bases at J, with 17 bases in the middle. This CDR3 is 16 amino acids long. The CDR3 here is CASSYPTGGGFNEQFF. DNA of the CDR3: TGTGCCAGCAGTTACCCAACGGGGGGCGGTTTCAATGAGCAGTTCTTC.

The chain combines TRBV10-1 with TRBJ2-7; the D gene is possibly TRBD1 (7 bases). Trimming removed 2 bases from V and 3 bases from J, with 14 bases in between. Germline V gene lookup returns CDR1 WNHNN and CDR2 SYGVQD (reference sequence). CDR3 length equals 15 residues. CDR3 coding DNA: TGCGCCAGCAGTGAGGGTTCAGGGGGGTACTACGAGCAGTACTTC. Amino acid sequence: CASSEGSGGYYEQYF.

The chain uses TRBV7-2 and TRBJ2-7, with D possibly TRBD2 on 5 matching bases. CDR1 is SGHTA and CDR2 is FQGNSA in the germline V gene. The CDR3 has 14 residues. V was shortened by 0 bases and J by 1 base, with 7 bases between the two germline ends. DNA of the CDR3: TGTGCCAGCAGCTTAGCACCGGGGTCCTACGAGCAGTACTTC. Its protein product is CASSLAPGSYEQYF.

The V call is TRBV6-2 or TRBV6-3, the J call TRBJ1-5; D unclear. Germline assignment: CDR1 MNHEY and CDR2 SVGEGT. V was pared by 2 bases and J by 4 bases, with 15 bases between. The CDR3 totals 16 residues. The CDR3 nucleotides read TGTGCCAGCAGTTACCGTGTGGGCAGCGGGAATCAGCCCCAGCATTTT. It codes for CASSYRVGSGNQPQHF.

The CDR3 is CASSYSNRQGARNLWDEQYF. The CDR3 nucleotides read TGTGCCAGCAGTTACTCGAATAGACAGGGGGCGAGAAACCTTTGGGACGAGCAGTACTTC. This rearrangement joins TRBV6-2 or TRBV6-3 to TRBJ2-7; 10 positions agree with TRBD1. Losses at the gene ends were 0 bases for V and 5 bases for J; bases not matched to a gene: 19. This CDR3 is 20 amino acids long. CDR1 is MNHEY, CDR2 SVGEGT, per germline.

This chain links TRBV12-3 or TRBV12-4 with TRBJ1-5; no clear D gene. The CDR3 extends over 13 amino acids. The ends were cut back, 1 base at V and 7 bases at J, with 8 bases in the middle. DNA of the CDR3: TGTGCCAGCAGTTTAGGGGCCCAACAGCCCCAGCATTTT. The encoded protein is CASSLGAQQPQHF.

The CDR3 spells CASSLSSGVRQETQYF. CDR3 bases: TGTGCCAGCAGCTTAAGTAGCGGGGTCCGCCAAGAGACCCAGTACTTC. The chain joins TRBV7-8 to TRBJ2-5; 8 positions match TRBD2. CDR3 length: 16 residues. Germline V lookup: CDR1 SGHVS, CDR2 FQNEAQ. V lost 2 bases and J lost 1; bases outside the gene matches: 6.

Here the CDR3 reads CASSQAFRGAEQYF. The CDR3 coding sequence is TGCGCCAGCAGCCAAGCCTTCAGGGGGGCCGAGCAGTACTTC. The chain combines TRBV4-1 with TRBJ2-7; tentative D call: TRBD1 (7 bases). The CDR3 is 14 residues long. Trimming took off 1 base at V and 6 bases at J, with 13 bases between the two ends. CDR1 MGHRA and CDR2 YSYEKL come from the germline V gene.

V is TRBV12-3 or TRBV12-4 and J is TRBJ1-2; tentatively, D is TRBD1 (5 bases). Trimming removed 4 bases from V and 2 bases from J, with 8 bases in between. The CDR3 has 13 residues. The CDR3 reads CASSSRENYGYTF. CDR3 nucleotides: TGTGCCAGCAGTTCCAGGGAAAACTATGGCTACACCTTC.

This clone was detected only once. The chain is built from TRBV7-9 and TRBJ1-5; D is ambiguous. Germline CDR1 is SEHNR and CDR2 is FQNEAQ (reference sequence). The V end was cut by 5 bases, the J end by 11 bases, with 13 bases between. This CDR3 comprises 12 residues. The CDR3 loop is CASSQGSWAQHF. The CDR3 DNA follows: TGTGCCAGCAGCCAAGGGAGCTGGGCCCAGCATTTT. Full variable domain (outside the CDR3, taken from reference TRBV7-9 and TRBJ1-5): DTGVSQNPRHKITKRGQNVTFRCDPISEHNRLYWYRQTLGQGPEFLTYFQNEAQLEKSRLLSDRFSAERPKGSFSTLEIQRTEQGDSAMYLCASSQGSWAQHFGDGTRLSIL.

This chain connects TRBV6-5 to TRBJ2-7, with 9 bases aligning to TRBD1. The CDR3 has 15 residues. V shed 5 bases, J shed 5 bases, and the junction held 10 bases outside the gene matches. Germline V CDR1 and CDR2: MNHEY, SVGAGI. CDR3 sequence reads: CASSPQDRGVDEQYF. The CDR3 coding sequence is TGTGCCAGCAGTCCCCAGGACAGGGGTGTTGACGAGCAGTACTTC.

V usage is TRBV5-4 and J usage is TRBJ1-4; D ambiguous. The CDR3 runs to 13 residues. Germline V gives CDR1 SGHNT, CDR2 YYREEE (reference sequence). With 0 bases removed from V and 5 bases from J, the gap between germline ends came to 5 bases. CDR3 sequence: CASSLALNEKLFF. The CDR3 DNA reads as TGTGCCAGCAGCTTGGCCCTGAATGAAAAACTGTTTTTT. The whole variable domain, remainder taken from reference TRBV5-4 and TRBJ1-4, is ETGVTQSPTHLIKTRGQQVTLRCSSQSGHNTVSWYQQALGQGPQFIFQYYREEENGRGNFPPRFSGLQFPNYSSELNVNALELDDSALYLCASSLALNEKLFFGSGTQLSVL.

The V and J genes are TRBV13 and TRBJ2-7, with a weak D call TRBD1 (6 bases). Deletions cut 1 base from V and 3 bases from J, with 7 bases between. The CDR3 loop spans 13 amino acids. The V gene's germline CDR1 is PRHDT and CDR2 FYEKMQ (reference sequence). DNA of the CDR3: TGTGCCAGCAGCTTAGACAGGGACTACGAGCAGTACTTC. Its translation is CASSLDRDYEQYF. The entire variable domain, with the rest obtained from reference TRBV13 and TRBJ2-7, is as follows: AAGVIQSPRHLIKEKRETATLKCYPIPRHDTVYWYQQGPGQDPQFLISFYEKMQSDKGSIPDRFSAQQFSDYHSELNMSSLELGDSALYFCASSLDRDYEQYFGPGTRLTVT.

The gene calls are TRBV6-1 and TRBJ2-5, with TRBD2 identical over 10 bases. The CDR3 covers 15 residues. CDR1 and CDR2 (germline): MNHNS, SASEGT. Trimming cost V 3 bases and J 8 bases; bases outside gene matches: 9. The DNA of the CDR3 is TGTGCCAGCAGTGACCGGAGCGGGGGGGCCTCTACCCAGTACTTC. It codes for CASSDRSGGASTQYF.

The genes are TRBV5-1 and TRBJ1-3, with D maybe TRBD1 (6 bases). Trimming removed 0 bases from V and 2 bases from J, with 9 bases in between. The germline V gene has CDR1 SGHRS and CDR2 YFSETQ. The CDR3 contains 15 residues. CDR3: CASSLGTVPGNTIYF. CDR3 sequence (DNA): TGCGCCAGCAGCTTGGGGACAGTACCTGGAAACACCATATATTTT.

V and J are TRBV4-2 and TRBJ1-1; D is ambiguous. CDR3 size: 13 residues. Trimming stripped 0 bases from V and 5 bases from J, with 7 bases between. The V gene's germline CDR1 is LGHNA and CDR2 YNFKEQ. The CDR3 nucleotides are TGTGCCAGCAGCCAAGATGTCCGGACTGAAGCTTTCTTT. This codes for CASSQDVRTEAFF.

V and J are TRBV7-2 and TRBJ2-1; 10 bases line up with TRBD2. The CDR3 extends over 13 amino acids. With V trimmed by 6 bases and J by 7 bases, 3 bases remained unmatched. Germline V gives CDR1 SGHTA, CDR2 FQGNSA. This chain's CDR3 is CASSSSGGNEQFF. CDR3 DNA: TGTGCCAGCAGTTCTAGCGGGGGAAATGAGCAGTTCTTC.

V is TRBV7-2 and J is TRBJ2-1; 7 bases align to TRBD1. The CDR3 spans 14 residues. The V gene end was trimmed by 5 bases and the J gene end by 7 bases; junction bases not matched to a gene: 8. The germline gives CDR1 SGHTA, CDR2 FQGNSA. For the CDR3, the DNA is TGTGCCAGCAGCCCGATGACAGGGTCGAATGAGCAGTTCTTC. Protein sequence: CASSPMTGSNEQFF.

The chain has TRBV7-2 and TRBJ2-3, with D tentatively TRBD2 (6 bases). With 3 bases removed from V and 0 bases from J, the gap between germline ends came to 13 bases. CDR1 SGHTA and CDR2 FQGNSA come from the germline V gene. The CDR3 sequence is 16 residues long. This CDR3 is CASSFGGGYSTDTQYF. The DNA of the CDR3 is TGTGCCAGCAGCTTCGGTGGGGGGTATAGCACAGATACGCAGTATTTT.

CDR3 in amino acids: CASSAASGSSYEQYF. In DNA form, the CDR3 reads TGTGCCAGCAGCGCTGCTAGCGGGAGCTCCTACGAGCAGTACTTC. The chain combines TRBV11-3 with TRBJ2-7, with 10 bases lining up with TRBD2. Germline trimming cut 5 bases from V and 0 bases from J; bases unmatched to any gene: 4. The germline gives CDR1 SGHNT, CDR2 YENEEA. The length of the CDR3 is 15 residues.

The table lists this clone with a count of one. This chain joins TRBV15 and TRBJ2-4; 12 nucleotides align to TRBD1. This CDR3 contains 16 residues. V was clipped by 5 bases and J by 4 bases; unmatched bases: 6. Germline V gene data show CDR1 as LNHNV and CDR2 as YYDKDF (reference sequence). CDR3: CATSLGQGAGKNIQYF. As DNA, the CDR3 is TGTGCCACCAGCCTGGGACAGGGGGCAGGTAAAAACATTCAGTACTTC.

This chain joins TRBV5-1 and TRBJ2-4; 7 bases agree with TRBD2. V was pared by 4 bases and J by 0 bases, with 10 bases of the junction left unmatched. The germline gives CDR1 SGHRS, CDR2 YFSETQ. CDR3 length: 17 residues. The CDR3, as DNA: TGCGCCAGCAGCACGAACTCAGCGGGATTAGCCAAAAACATTCAGTACTTC. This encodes CASSTNSAGLAKNIQYF.

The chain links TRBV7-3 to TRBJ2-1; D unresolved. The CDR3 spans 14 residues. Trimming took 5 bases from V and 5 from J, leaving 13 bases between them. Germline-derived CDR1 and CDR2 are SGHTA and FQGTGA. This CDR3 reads CASSQSVVDNEQFF. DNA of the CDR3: TGTGCCAGCAGCCAATCTGTAGTCGACAATGAGCAGTTCTTC.